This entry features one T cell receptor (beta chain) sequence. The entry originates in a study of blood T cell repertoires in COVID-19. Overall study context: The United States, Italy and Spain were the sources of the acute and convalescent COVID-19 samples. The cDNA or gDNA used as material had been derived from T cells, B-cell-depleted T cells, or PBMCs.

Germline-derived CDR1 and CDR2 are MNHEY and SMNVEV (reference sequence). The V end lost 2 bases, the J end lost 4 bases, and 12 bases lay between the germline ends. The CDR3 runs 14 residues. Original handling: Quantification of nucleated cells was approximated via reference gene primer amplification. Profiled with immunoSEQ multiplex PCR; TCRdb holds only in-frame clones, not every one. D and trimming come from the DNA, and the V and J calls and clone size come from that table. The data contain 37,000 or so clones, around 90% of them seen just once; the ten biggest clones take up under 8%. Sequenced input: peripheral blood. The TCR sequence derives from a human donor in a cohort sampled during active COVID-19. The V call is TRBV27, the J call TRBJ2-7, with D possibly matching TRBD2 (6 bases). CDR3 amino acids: CASSLKGGRYEQYF. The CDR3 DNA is TGTGCCAGCAGTTTAAAGGGAGGTCGGTACGAGCAGTACTTC.